The 18 T cell receptor beta chains below all came from one sample that was sequenced in a study of blood T cell repertoires in COVID-19. Libraries were prepared by immunoSEQ multiplex PCR; TCRdb keeps only in-frame clonotypes and omits some of them. The sample records more than 200,000 clones, around 87% being singletons. The specimen sequenced was peripheral blood. These receptor sequences come from a woman in her fifties or sixties with COVID-19, enrolled during active disease.

The chain links TRBV3-1 (or the pseudogene TRBV3-2) to TRBJ2-5; D is uncertain. The CDR3 has 11 residues. The V end was cut by 4 bases, the J end by 7 bases, with 7 bases between. Germline CDR1 reads LGHDT; CDR2 reads YNNKEL (reference sequence). The CDR3 DNA sequence: TGTGCCAGCAGCCGAACGGGGACCCAGTACTTC. Its protein product is CASSRTGTQYF.

The chain joins TRBV5-5 to TRBJ1-4, with TRBD1 matching 9 bases. The CDR3 sequence is 16 residues long. Losses at the gene ends were 0 bases for V and 2 bases for J; bases not matched to a gene: 2. The germline gives CDR1 SGHKS, CDR2 YYEKEE (reference sequence). CDR3 DNA: TGTGCCAGCAGCTTGGGGGACAGGGTCACTAATGAAAAACTGTTTTTT. Residues: CASSLGDRVTNEKLFF.

The chain joins TRBV5-4 to TRBJ1-2; weak D call: TRBD1 (5 bases). The CDR3 is 12 amino acids. V lost 4 bases and J 6 bases, leaving 10 bases between the germline ends. CDR1 and CDR2 (germline): SGHNT, YYREEE (reference sequence). The CDR3 spells CASSIDSHGYTF. In DNA, the CDR3 is TGTGCCAGCAGCATCGACAGCCATGGCTACACCTTC.

The rearrangement joins TRBV28 to TRBJ1-5; D is unclear. V was shortened by 7 bases and J by 1 base, with 8 bases between the two germline ends. Germline loops: CDR1 MDHEN, CDR2 SYDVKM. The CDR3 consists of 13 residues. For the CDR3, the DNA is TGTGCCAGCACCCCGGGGAGCAATCAGCCCCAGCATTTT. Translated: CASTPGSNQPQHF.

J is TRBJ1-5 and V is TRBV9; 12 bases are shared with TRBD1. The CDR3 consists of 15 residues. The germline CDR1 and CDR2 sequences are SGDLS and YYNGEE. The ends lost 3 bases at V and 4 bases at J; junction bases unmatched: 2. In DNA form, the CDR3 reads TGTGCCAGCAGCGCGGGACAGGGGGCAAATCAGCCCCAGCATTTT. Translated, it gives CASSAGQGANQPQHF.

This clone was counted a single time. This chain connects TRBV6-2 or TRBV6-3 to TRBJ1-6, with D possibly matching TRBD1 (6 bases). Trimming took off 5 bases at V and 7 bases at J, with 15 bases between the two ends. This CDR3 has 15 amino acids. Per germline, CDR1 MNHEY and CDR2 SVGEGT. CDR3 nucleotides: TGTGCCAGCAGTAACCGCCGGGGGGCCAATTCACCCCTCCACTTT. It yields the protein CASSNRRGANSPLHF.

V and J are TRBV5-4 and TRBJ2-7; 9 bases align to TRBD2. Per the germline V gene, CDR1 is SGHNT and CDR2 is YYREEE (reference sequence). The CDR3 has 16 amino acids. Trimming took 4 bases from V and 0 from J; bases not matched to a gene: 8. The CDR3 DNA sequence: TGTGCCAGCAGCGCCGGACTAGCGCCCAGCTCCTACGAGCAGTACTTC. Protein sequence: CASSAGLAPSSYEQYF.

The rearrangement links TRBV7-3 to TRBJ2-1; the match to TRBD1 covers 10 bases. Trimming at V came to 4 bases and at J to 6 bases, leaving 3 bases not matched to a gene. This CDR3 contains 14 residues. Germline assignment: CDR1 SGHTA and CDR2 FQGTGA. The CDR3 region is CASSSGTGVNEQFF. The DNA for the CDR3 is TGTGCCAGCAGCTCCGGGACAGGGGTCAATGAGCAGTTCTTC.

This clone appeared once. This chain connects TRBV2 to TRBJ1-6, with 9 bases fitting TRBD1. CDR3 length: 14 residues. The trim removed 6 bases at V and 6 bases at J, leaving 3 bases unmatched. Germline-derived CDR1 and CDR2 are SNHLY and FYNNEI. CDR3 sequence reads: CASSRDRVNSPLHF. The CDR3 DNA reads TGTGCCAGCAGCCGGGACAGGGTTAATTCACCCCTCCACTTT.

This clone has a single count. The J gene is TRBJ1-5, the V gene TRBV14, with D maybe TRBD1 (5 bases). Germline V gene data show CDR1 as SGHDN and CDR2 as FVKESK. V was cut by 0 bases and J by 3 bases, with 12 bases left in between. The CDR3 runs to 16 residues. This CDR3 reads CASSQELEGDNQPQHF. CDR3 DNA sequence: TGTGCCAGCAGCCAAGAATTAGAAGGGGACAATCAGCCCCAGCATTTT.

The rearrangement links TRBV24-1 to TRBJ2-7, with 8 bases lining up with TRBD1. The CDR3 has 11 residues. Germline CDR1 reads KGHDR; CDR2 reads SFDVKD. V was pared by 12 bases and J by 6 bases, with 6 bases of the junction left unmatched. CDR3 region: CAGGQGGEQYF. The CDR3 DNA is TGTGCCGGAGGACAGGGTGGCGAGCAGTACTTC.

The J gene is TRBJ2-2, the V gene TRBV6-5, with D possibly TRBD1 on 6 matching bases. The CDR3 spans 14 residues. CDR1 and CDR2 from the germline V gene are MNHEY and SVGAGI. V lost 5 bases and J lost 5, with 12 bases in between. CDR3 protein: CASSLRRGTGELFF. CDR3 sequence (DNA): TGTGCCAGCAGTCTCCGCAGGGGAACCGGGGAGCTGTTTTTT.

V is TRBV19 and J is TRBJ1-1, with TRBD1 matching over 9 bases. The CDR3 is made up of 16 amino acids. Looked up from germline, CDR1 is LNHDA and CDR2 is SQIVND (reference sequence). Trimming cost V 6 bases and J 5 bases; bases outside gene matches: 13. The CDR3 DNA is TGTGCCAGTAGGGCACAGGGGGCGCGAACGAGGACTGAAGCTTTCTTT. This sequence encodes CASRAQGARTRTEAFF.

The chain carries TRBV7-9 and TRBJ1-6; TRBD1 might be the D (5 bases). Germline lookup yields CDR1 SEHNR and CDR2 FQNEAQ (reference sequence). CDR3 length equals 14 residues. Trimming stripped 5 bases from V and 15 bases from J, with 20 bases between. The CDR3 nucleotides read TGTGCCAGCAGCCACTCTCGACAGCCCCAAAACCTCCACTTT. Its protein is CASSHSRQPQNLHF.

This chain connects TRBV5-1 to TRBJ2-1; 7 nucleotides agree with TRBD1. This CDR3 is built from 14 residues. The germline V gene encodes CDR1 SGHRS and CDR2 YFSETQ. Trimming at V came to 5 bases and at J to 4 bases, leaving 6 bases not matched to a gene. The CDR3 is CASRAQGNYNEQFF. DNA for the CDR3: TGCGCCAGCAGGGCACAGGGGAATTACAATGAGCAGTTCTTC.

This rearrangement joins TRBV27 to TRBJ1-6; 7 bases line up with TRBD1. J was trimmed by 6 bases and V by 4 bases; bases with no gene match: 3. Germline lookup yields CDR1 MNHEY and CDR2 SMNVEV (reference sequence). CDR3 length equals 14 residues. The CDR3 region has the DNA TGTGCCAGCAGTTCCGGACAGGTTAATTCACCCCTCCACTTT. The encoded protein is CASSSGQVNSPLHF.

This sequence joins TRBV7-8 and TRBJ1-1; D not resolved. The germline V and J ends were trimmed by 5 bases and 1 base, with 17 bases remaining between them. From germline, CDR1 is SGHVS and CDR2 FQNEAQ. The CDR3 is 16 residues long. The CDR3 DNA follows: TGTGCCAGCAGCCCCCTGACGGCGGGTGGGAACACTGAAGCTTTCTTT. This encodes CASSPLTAGGNTEAFF.

The V gene is TRBV4-3, the J gene TRBJ2-1; 12 bases fit TRBD2. Unmatched junction bases numbered 7, after V lost 1 base and J lost 3 bases. The CDR3 covers 18 residues. In germline, CDR1 is LGHNA, CDR2 YSLEER. The DNA of the CDR3 is TGCGCCAGCAGCCAAGTGTCGACTAGCGGGAGCAACTACAATGAGCAGTTCTTC. Amino acid sequence: CASSQVSTSGSNYNEQFF.